These 2 T cell receptor beta chains share one sample of origin, sequenced in a study of T cells in Graves' hyperthyroidism and ophthalmopathy. Researchers amplified the TCR beta CDR3 regions from RNA transcripts. HTBI primers were used for first-round RT-PCR of the TCR CDR3. From the multiplex PCR reads, TCRdb called clonotypes with MiXCR, one entry per CDR3 protein. Here the sample spans a few hundred thousand distinct CDR3 sequences, 12% to 15% being singletons. The specimen was blood. These receptors came from a woman aged 40 to 49 with Graves' hyperthyroidism.

This clonotype was observed a few times. This chain joins TRBV27 and TRBJ2-2; the D is unclear. Trimming took 3 bases from V and 3 from J, leaving 8 bases between them. The CDR3 is 14 amino acids. CDR1 MNHEY and CDR2 SMNVEV come from the germline V gene (reference sequence). The CDR3 region is CASSFRTYTGELFF. The DNA of the CDR3 is TGTGCCAGCAGTTTCCGGACCTACACCGGGGAGCTGTTTTTT.

This clonotype was seen only a few times. This sequence joins TRBV12-3 or TRBV12-4 and TRBJ2-3, with 9 nucleotides matching TRBD1. The CDR3 has 16 amino acids. V lost 5 bases and J lost 2; bases outside the gene matches: 8. In DNA, the CDR3 is TGTGCCAGCAGTCGCCAAGGGACAGGGCCCACAGATACGCAGTATTTT. The encoded protein is CASSRQGTGPTDTQYF.